Presented here are 24 T cell receptor beta chains from one specimen sequenced in a study of response to subunit inactivated influenza vaccine. TCRdb re-called the RT-PCR reads with MiXCR, one entry per CDR3 protein. The repertoire has under 200,000 distinct CDR3 sequences, under 13% of them found once; the top ten carry roughly an eighth. The input for sequencing was non-naive T cells sorted from PBMCs, taken about 6 weeks after vaccination. Every receptor here comes from a man between 50 and 59 years old who received an inactivated influenza vaccine.

The rearrangement links TRBV6-2 or TRBV6-3 to TRBJ2-1; 11 bases align to TRBD1. With 4 bases clipped from V and 9 bases from J, the junction kept 11 bases outside the gene matches. Looked up from germline, CDR1 is MNHEY and CDR2 is SVGEGT. The CDR3 extends over 16 amino acids. The CDR3 nucleotides are TGTGCCAGCAGTTTCGCAGGGACAGGGGGGCGCACTGAGCAGTTCTTC. This codes for CASSFAGTGGRTEQFF.

In its sample, this clonotype was seen a few times. This chain connects TRBV7-3 to TRBJ2-3, with 11 nucleotides matching TRBD2. Germline-derived CDR1 and CDR2 are SGHTA and FQGTGA. The CDR3 has 17 residues. J lost 2 bases, V lost 5 bases, and 9 bases had no gene match. CDR3 amino acids: CASSLGLAGGHTDTQYF. The CDR3 nucleotides are TGTGCCAGCAGCCTCGGCCTAGCGGGAGGACACACAGATACGCAGTATTTT.

V and J are TRBV7-2 and TRBJ2-1; D perhaps matches TRBD1 (6 bases). This CDR3 comprises 14 residues. Trimming removed 5 bases at V and 11 bases at J, with 19 bases between. In germline, CDR1 is SGHTA, CDR2 FQGNSA. In nucleotides, the CDR3 is TGTGCCAGCAGCACAGGGTGGGGCCGGGTAAAGCAGTTCTTC. Translated, it gives CASSTGWGRVKQFF.

The chain recombines TRBV5-6 with TRBJ2-4; D gene ambiguous. CDR1 and CDR2 from the germline V gene are SGHDT and YYEEEE. The CDR3 totals 14 residues. V lost 4 bases and J lost 9, with 17 bases in between. CDR3 amino acids: CASSPGRGSRIQYF. The CDR3 DNA sequence: TGTGCCAGCAGCCCCGGACGCGGTTCTCGCATTCAGTACTTC.

This chain joins TRBV7-2 and TRBJ2-3, with TRBD2 matching over 9 bases. Germline values: CDR1 SGHTA, CDR2 FQGNSA. The length of the CDR3 is 16 residues. The J segment lost 5 bases and the V segment lost 2 bases, leaving 8 bases of the junction unmatched. CDR3 region: CASSLSVAGAQDTQYF. The CDR3 DNA follows: TGTGCCAGCAGCTTATCGGTAGCGGGAGCTCAAGATACGCAGTATTTT.

This clonotype was recorded at least ten times. This sequence joins TRBV6-2 or TRBV6-3 and TRBJ2-1; TRBD2 matches 8 bases. J lost 4 bases, V lost 5 bases, and 10 bases had no gene match. The CDR3 contains 16 residues. Looked up from germline, CDR1 is MNHEY and CDR2 is SVGEGT. This CDR3 reads CASSHPPGRAYNEQFF. Written as DNA, the CDR3 is TGTGCCAGCAGTCACCCTCCCGGGAGGGCTTACAATGAGCAGTTCTTC.

V gene TRBV7-2 combines with J gene TRBJ2-5; 10 nucleotides agree with TRBD1. Losses at the gene ends were 5 bases for V and 7 bases for J; bases not matched to a gene: 10. Germline V gene data show CDR1 as SGHTA and CDR2 as FQGNSA. The length of the CDR3 is 15 residues. The CDR3 DNA reads TGTGCCAGCAGCGAATTGACAGGGGGCGTAGGGACCCAGTACTTC. Its translation is CASSELTGGVGTQYF.

This clonotype was detected only a few times. The CDR3 nucleotides read TGTGCCAGCAGCTCTATGGGGCACAGCAACTATGGCTACACCTTC. The encoded protein is CASSSMGHSNYGYTF. The chain couples TRBV5-5 to TRBJ1-2; a possible D gene is TRBD1 (5 bases). Germline CDR1 is SGHKS and CDR2 is YYEKEE (reference sequence). The CDR3 contains 15 residues. The V end lost 3 bases, the J end lost 2 bases, and 14 bases lay between the germline ends.

This clonotype was seen only a few times. CDR3 nucleotides: TGTGCCAGCAGTTCAACTATCTCCTACAATGAGCAGTTCTTC. Translated, it gives CASSSTISYNEQFF. The V gene is TRBV6-5, the J gene TRBJ2-1; D gene uncertain. CDR1 is MNHEY, CDR2 SVGAGI, per germline. V shed 4 bases and J shed 0 bases, with 7 bases lying between them. The CDR3 runs 14 residues.

The chain employs TRBV7-2 and TRBJ2-2; 8 nucleotides align to TRBD2. J was trimmed by 4 bases and V by 4 bases; bases with no gene match: 8. This CDR3 comprises 16 residues. Germline CDR1 reads SGHTA; CDR2 reads FQGNSA. CDR3 protein: CASSWGSGTRTGELFF. DNA for the CDR3: TGTGCCAGCAGCTGGGGTAGCGGGACCCGCACCGGGGAGCTGTTTTTT.

With respect to this clonotype: At one end, the junction sequence differs from germline, possibly due to a read error. The chain links TRBV6-5 to TRBJ1-6, with 10 bases identical to TRBD1. This CDR3 comprises 18 residues. In germline, CDR1 is MNHEY, CDR2 SVGAGI. The chain's CDR3 is CASRYSETGGIYNSPLHF. In DNA form, the CDR3 reads TGTGCCAGCCGTTACTCAGAGACAGGGGGCATTTATAATTCACCCCTCCACTTT.

This clonotype was counted only a few times. The rearrangement uses TRBV12-3 or TRBV12-4 and TRBJ1-2, with 10 bases aligning to TRBD1. V lost 5 bases, J lost 9 bases, and 15 bases stayed unmatched. CDR3 length: 16 residues. As DNA, the CDR3 is TGTGCCAGCAGTGGCTCGCCGGGACAGGGGCTAACTCGCTACACCTTC. Translating gives CASSGSPGQGLTRYTF.

This clonotype was counted ten times or more. This chain links TRBV6-2 or TRBV6-3 with TRBJ2-7; tentatively, D is TRBD2 (6 bases). Germline-derived CDR1 and CDR2 are MNHEY and SVGEGT. This CDR3 is built from 17 residues. V was cut by 0 bases and J by 7 bases, with 22 bases left in between. CDR3 residues: CASSYSTVGGFSTEQYF. CDR3 nucleotides: TGTGCCAGCAGTTACTCGACCGTTGGGGGGTTCTCTACGGAGCAGTACTTC.

There are many counts of this clonotype. The V gene is TRBV7-8, the J gene TRBJ2-3; unclear D gene. The CDR3 loop spans 14 amino acids. Germline lookup yields CDR1 SGHVS and CDR2 FQNEAQ. The V end was cut by 3 bases, the J end by 6 bases, with 13 bases between. In DNA form, the CDR3 reads TGTGCCAGCAGCTTTACTCGGCATTGGGATACGCAGTATTTT. Protein product: CASSFTRHWDTQYF.

CDR3 DNA: TGTGCCAGCGGCCCTGGGCAGGGGGCGTTTTCTGGCTACACCTTC. As protein: CASGPGQGAFSGYTF. V gene TRBV7-9 combines with J gene TRBJ1-2; 8 bases fit TRBD1. This CDR3 has 15 residues. Losses at the gene ends were 8 bases for V and 7 bases for J; bases not matched to a gene: 15. Germline loops: CDR1 SEHNR, CDR2 FQNEAQ (reference sequence).

The sample holds a few counts of this clonotype. This sequence joins TRBV5-4 and TRBJ2-1, with 9 bases matching TRBD1. The ends lost 3 bases at V and 9 bases at J; junction bases unmatched: 7. CDR3 length equals 14 residues. Germline CDR1 SGHNT, CDR2 YYREEE (reference sequence). The CDR3 DNA sequence: TGTGCCAGCAGCTCCCCGGGACAGGGCAGTGAGCAGTTCTTC. This translates into CASSSPGQGSEQFF. Using reference TRBV5-4 and TRBJ2-1 for the parts outside the CDR3, the full variable domain is ETGVTQSPTHLIKTRGQQVTLRCSSQSGHNTVSWYQQALGQGPQFIFQYYREEENGRGNFPPRFSGLQFPNYSSELNVNALELDDSALYLCASSSPGQGSEQFFGPGTRLTVL.

This clonotype was recorded many times. The chain is built from TRBV28 and TRBJ2-2, with D perhaps assigned TRBD1 or TRBD2 (5 bases each). The CDR3 contains 15 residues. CDR1 is MDHEN, CDR2 SYDVKM, per germline. The V end was cut by 6 bases, the J end by 0 bases, with 11 bases between. CDR3 amino acids: CASRPGLANTGELFF. Here the CDR3 DNA reads TGTGCCAGCAGACCGGGGCTAGCGAACACCGGGGAGCTGTTTTTT.

This chain connects TRBV20-1 to TRBJ2-7; 9 positions match TRBD1. Trimming cost V 1 base and J 1 base; bases outside gene matches: 8. The germline V gene encodes CDR1 DFQATT and CDR2 SNEGSKA (reference sequence). This CDR3 region has 16 residues. In nucleotides, the CDR3 is TGCAGTGCTAGAGGGCCCGGGACAGGGTTGTCCTACGAGCAGTACTTC. Its translation is CSARGPGTGLSYEQYF.

This clonotype showed up many times. The chain joins TRBV10-3 to TRBJ2-7, with TRBD1 matching over 10 bases. V gave up 4 bases and J gave up 4 bases; unmatched junction bases: 7. The length of the CDR3 is 15 residues. Germline values: CDR1 ENHRY, CDR2 SYGVKD. In DNA form, the CDR3 reads TGTGCCATCAGTGGCCCGACAGGGGGCGGATACGAGCAGTACTTC. It yields the protein CAISGPTGGGYEQYF.

The chain recombines TRBV15 with TRBJ1-5; the D gene is possibly TRBD1 (5 bases). Germline CDR1 and CDR2: LNHNV and YYDKDF (reference sequence). This CDR3 has 13 residues. The V end was cut by 5 bases, the J end by 4 bases, with 9 bases between. The CDR3: CATSGGKNQPQHF. CDR3 nucleotide sequence: TGTGCCACCAGCGGGGGAAAGAATCAGCCCCAGCATTTT. Variable domain in full (rest from reference TRBV15 and TRBJ1-5): DAMVIQNPRYQVTQFGKPVTLSCSQTLNHNVMYWYQQKSSQAPKLLFHYYDKDFNNEADTPDNFQSRRPNTSFCFLDIRSPGLGDTAMYLCATSGGKNQPQHFGDGTRLSIL.

This clonotype was detected only a few times. The chain couples TRBV27 to TRBJ2-1; D ambiguous. This CDR3 contains 13 residues. Per germline, CDR1 MNHEY and CDR2 SMNVEV (reference sequence). V lost 2 bases, J lost 10 bases, and 12 bases lay in between. The chain's CDR3 is CASSLIPAEEQFF. For the CDR3, the DNA is TGTGCCAGCAGTTTAATTCCCGCCGAAGAGCAGTTCTTC.

This clonotype came up many times. The gene calls are TRBV7-2 and TRBJ1-6; D not certain. V was clipped by 1 base and J by 13 bases, with 11 bases between them. The germline gives CDR1 SGHTA, CDR2 FQGNSA. The CDR3 extends over 13 amino acids. In nucleotides, the CDR3 is TGTGCCAGCAGCTTAGGCGGCCGGTGGCCCCTCCACTTT. Its translation: CASSLGGRWPLHF.

A word on this clonotype: A much bigger clone sits one base away, suggesting this may be a read error. This chain connects TRBV12-3 or TRBV12-4 to TRBJ2-1, with 14 bases identical to TRBD2. This CDR3 spans 17 amino acids. The CDR3 loop reads CASSRGLAGVSYNEQSF. The DNA for the CDR3 is TGTGCCAGCAGTAGGGGACTAGCGGGAGTTTCCTACAATGAGCAGTCCTTC.

This clonotype was found many times. The genes are TRBV4-1 and TRBJ2-2, with 9 bases aligning to TRBD1. CDR3 length: 16 residues. Germline CDR1 and CDR2: MGHRA and YSYEKL. J was trimmed by 4 bases and V by 1 base; bases with no gene match: 4. CDR3 sequence (DNA): TGCGCCAGCAGCCAAGCAGGACAGGGGAGCACCGGGGAGCTGTTTTTT. It encodes CASSQAGQGSTGELFF.